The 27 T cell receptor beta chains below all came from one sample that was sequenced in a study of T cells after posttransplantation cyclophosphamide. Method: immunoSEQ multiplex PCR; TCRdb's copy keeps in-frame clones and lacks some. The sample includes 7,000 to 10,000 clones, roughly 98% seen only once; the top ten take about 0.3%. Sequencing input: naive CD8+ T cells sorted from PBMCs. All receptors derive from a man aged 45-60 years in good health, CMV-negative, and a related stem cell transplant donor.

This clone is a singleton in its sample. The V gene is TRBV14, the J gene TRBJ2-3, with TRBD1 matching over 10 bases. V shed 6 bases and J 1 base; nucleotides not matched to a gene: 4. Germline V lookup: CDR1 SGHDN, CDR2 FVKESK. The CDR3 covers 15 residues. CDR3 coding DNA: TGTGCCAGCAGGAAGGGGACAGGGGGCACAGATACGCAGTATTTT. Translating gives CASRKGTGGTDTQYF.

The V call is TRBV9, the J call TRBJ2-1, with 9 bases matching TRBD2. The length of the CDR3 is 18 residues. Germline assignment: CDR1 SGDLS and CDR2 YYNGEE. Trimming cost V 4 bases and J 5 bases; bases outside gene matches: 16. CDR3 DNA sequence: TGTGCCAGCAGCAATCCGGTGGTTAGACTAGCGGCGGACAATGAGCAGTTCTTC. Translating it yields CASSNPVVRLAADNEQFF.

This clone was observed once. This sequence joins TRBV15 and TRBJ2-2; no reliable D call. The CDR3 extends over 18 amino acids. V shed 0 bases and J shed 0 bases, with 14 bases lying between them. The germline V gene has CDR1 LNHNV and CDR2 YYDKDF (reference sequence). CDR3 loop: CATSRDPELLSNTGELFF. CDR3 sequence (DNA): TGTGCCACCAGCAGAGATCCGGAGTTGCTTTCGAACACCGGGGAGCTGTTTTTT.

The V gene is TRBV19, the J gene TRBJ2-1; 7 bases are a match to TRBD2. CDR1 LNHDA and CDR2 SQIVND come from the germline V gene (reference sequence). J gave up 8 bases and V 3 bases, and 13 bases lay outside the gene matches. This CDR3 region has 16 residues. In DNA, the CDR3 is TGTGCCAGTAGTATTGGGTGGGACGTGGGGGGGGATGAGCAGTTCTTC. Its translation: CASSIGWDVGGDEQFF.

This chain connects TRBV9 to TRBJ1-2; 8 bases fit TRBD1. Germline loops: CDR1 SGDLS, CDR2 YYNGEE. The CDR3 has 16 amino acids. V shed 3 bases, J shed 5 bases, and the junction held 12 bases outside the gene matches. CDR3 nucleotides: TGTGCCAGCAGCGGAATAAACCCAGGGGGCGGGTATGGCTACACCTTC. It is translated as CASSGINPGGGYGYTF.

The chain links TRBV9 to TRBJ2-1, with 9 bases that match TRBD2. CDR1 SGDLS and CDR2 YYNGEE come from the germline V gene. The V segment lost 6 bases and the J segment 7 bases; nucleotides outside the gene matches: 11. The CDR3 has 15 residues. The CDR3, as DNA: TGTGCCAGCACCTTGTCTAGCGGGGAAGGAAATGAGCAGTTCTTC. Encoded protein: CASTLSSGEGNEQFF.

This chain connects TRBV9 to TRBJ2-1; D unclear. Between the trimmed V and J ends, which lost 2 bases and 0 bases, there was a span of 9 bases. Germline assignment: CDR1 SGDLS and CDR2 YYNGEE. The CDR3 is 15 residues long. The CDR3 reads CASSVGGISYNEQFF. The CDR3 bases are TGTGCCAGCAGCGTCGGCGGCATCTCCTACAATGAGCAGTTCTTC.

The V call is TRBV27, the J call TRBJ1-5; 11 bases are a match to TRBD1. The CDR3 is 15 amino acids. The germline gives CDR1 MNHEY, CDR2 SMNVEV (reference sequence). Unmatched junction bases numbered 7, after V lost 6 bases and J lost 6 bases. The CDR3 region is CASSSGTGGGQPQHF. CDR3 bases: TGTGCCAGCAGCTCAGGGACAGGGGGAGGTCAGCCCCAGCATTTT.

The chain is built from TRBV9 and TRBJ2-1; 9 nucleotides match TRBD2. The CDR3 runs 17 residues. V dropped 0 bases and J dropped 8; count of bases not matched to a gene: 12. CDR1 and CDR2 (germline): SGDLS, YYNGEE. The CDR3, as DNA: TGTGCCAGCAGCGTAGAGGGCGGCGGGAGGGCAGGCGATGAGCAGTTCTTC. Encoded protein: CASSVEGGGRAGDEQFF.

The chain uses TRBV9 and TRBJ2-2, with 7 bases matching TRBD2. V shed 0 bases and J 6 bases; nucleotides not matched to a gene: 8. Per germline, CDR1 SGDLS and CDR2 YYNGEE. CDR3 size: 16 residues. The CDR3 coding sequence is TGTGCCAGCAGCGTAGGCGGGAGCCCCCAGGCCGGGGAGCTGTTTTTT. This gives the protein CASSVGGSPQAGELFF.

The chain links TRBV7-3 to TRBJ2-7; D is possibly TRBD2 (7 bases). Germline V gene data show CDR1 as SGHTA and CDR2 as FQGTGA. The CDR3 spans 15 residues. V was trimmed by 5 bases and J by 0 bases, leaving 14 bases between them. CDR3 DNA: TGTGCCAGCAGCGAAGGGGGGGGACCCTCCTACGAGCAGTACTTC. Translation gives CASSEGGGPSYEQYF.

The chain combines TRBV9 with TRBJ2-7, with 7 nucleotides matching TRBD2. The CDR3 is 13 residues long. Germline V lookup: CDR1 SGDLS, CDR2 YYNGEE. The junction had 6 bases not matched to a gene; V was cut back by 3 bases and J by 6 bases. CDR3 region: CASSAGLVSEQYF. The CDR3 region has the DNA TGTGCCAGCAGCGCCGGACTAGTCTCCGAGCAGTACTTC.

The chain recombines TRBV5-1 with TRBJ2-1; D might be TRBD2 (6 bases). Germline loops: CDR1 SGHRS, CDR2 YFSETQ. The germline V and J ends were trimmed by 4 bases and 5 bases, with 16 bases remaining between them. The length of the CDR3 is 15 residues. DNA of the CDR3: TGCGCCAGCAGCCCCCCCGGAGCGGGTAACAATGAGCAGTTCTTC. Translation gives CASSPPGAGNNEQFF.

The CDR3 protein is CASSLDRVNEQFF. In DNA form, the CDR3 reads TGTGCCAGCAGCTTAGACAGGGTCAATGAGCAGTTCTTC. The gene calls are TRBV7-9 and TRBJ2-1; TRBD1 is a possible D gene (6 bases). Germline V lookup: CDR1 SEHNR, CDR2 FQNEAQ (reference sequence). This CDR3 contains 13 residues. Trimming shortened V by 1 base and J by 6 bases, and 7 bases separated the two germline ends.

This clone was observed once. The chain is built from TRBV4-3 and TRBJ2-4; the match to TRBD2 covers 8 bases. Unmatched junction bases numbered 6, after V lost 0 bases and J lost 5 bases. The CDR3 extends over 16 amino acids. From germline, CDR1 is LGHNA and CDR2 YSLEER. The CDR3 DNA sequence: TGCGCCAGCAGCCAAGATCGGGGGGGGGTTCAAAACATTCAGTACTTC. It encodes CASSQDRGGVQNIQYF.

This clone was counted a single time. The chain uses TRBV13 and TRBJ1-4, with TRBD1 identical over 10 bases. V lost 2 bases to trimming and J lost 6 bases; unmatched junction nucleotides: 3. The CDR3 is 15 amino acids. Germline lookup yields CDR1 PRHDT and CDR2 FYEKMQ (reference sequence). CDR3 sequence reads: CASSLTGTGDEKLFF. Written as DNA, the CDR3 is TGTGCCAGCAGCTTAACCGGGACAGGGGATGAAAAACTGTTTTTT. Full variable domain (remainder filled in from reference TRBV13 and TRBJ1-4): AAGVIQSPRHLIKEKRETATLKCYPIPRHDTVYWYQQGPGQDPQFLISFYEKMQSDKGSIPDRFSAQQFSDYHSELNMSSLELGDSALYFCASSLTGTGDEKLFFGSGTQLSVL.

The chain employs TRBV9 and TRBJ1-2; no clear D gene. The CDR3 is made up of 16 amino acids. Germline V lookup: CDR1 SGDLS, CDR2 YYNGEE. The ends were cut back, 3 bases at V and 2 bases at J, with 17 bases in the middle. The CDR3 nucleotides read TGTGCCAGCAGCGACAGTATTTCGGAGGCGAACTATGGCTACACCTTC. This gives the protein CASSDSISEANYGYTF.

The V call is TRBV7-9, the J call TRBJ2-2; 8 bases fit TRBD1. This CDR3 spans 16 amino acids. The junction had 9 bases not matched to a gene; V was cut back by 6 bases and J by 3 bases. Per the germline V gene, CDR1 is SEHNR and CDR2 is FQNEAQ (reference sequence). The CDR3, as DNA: TGTGCCAGCAGACTACCCAGGGGGCCAGACACCGGGGAGCTGTTTTTT. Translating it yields CASRLPRGPDTGELFF.

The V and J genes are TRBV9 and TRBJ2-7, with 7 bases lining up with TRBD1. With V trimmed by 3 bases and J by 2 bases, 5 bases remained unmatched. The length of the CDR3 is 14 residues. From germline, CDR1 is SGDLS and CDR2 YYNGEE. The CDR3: CASSGDSSPYEQYF. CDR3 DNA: TGTGCCAGCAGCGGGGACAGTAGCCCCTACGAGCAGTACTTC.

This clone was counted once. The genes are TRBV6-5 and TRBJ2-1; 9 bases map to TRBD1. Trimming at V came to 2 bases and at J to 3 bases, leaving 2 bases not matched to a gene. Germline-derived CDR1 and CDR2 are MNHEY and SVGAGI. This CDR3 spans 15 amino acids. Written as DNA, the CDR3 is TGTGCCAGCAGTTACGGGACAGGGAGCTACAATGAGCAGTTCTTC. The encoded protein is CASSYGTGSYNEQFF.

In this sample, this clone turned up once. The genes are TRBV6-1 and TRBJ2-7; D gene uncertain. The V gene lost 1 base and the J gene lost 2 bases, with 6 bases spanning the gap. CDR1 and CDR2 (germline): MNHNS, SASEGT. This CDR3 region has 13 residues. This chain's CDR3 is CASSEGLTYEQYF. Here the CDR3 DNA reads TGTGCCAGCAGTGAAGGCCTAACCTACGAGCAGTACTTC.

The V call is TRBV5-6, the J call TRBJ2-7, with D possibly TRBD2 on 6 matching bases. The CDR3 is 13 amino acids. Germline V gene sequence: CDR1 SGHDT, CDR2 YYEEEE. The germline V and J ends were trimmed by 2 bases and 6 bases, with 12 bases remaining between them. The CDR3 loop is CASSFRGFSEQYF. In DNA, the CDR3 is TGTGCCAGCAGCTTCCGGGGGTTTAGCGAGCAGTACTTC.

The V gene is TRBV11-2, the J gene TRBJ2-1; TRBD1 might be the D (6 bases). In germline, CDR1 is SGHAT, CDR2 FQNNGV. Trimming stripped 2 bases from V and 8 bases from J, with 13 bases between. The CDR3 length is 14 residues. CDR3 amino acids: CASSLMWGPDEQFF. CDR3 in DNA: TGTGCCAGCAGCTTAATGTGGGGGCCCGATGAGCAGTTCTTC. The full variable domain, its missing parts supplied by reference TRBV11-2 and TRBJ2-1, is EAGVAQSPRYKIIEKRQSVAFWCNPISGHATLYWYQQILGQGPKLLIQFQNNGVVDDSQLPKDRFSAERLKGVDSTLKIQPAKLEDSAVYLCASSLMWGPDEQFFGPGTRLTVL.

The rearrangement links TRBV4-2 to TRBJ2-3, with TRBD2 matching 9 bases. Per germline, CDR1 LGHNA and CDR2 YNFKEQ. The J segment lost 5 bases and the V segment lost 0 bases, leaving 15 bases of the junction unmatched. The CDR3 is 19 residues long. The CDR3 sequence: CASSQDLRGGRAVRDTQYF. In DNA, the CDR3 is TGTGCCAGCAGCCAAGATCTTCGTGGCGGGAGGGCCGTCAGAGATACGCAGTATTTT.

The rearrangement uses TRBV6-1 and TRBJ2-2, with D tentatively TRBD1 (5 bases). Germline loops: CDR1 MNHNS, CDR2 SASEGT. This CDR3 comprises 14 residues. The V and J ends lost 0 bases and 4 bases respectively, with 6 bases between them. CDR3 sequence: CASSEARGTGELFF. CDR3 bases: TGTGCCAGCAGTGAAGCAAGGGGCACCGGGGAGCTGTTTTTT.

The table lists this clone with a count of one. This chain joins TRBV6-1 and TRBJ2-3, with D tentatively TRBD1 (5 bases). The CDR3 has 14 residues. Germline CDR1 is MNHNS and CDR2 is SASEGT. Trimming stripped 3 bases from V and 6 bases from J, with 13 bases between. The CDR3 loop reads CASSDVRVEDTQYF. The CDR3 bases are TGTGCCAGCAGTGACGTCAGGGTAGAGGATACGCAGTATTTT.

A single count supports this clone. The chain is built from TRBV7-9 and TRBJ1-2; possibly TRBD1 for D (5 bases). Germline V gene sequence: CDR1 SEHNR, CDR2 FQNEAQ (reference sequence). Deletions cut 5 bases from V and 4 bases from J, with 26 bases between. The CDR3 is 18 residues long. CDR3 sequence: CASSGTSHRSWGFYGYTF. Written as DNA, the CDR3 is TGTGCCAGCAGCGGAACTTCTCACAGGTCGTGGGGATTCTATGGCTACACCTTC.